This T cell receptor (beta chain) was sequenced during a study of CD8 T cells in Susac syndrome. TCR beta was sequenced from blood CD8+ and CD4+ T cells. Negative magnetic isolation gave CD8+ and CD4+ cells; FACS enriched CD8+ TEMRA. An amount of RNA that ranged from 0.5 to 1 ug was reverse transcribed with random hexamers. TCRdb reanalysed the immunoSEQ multiplex PCR reads using MiXCR and keeps one entry per CDR3 protein. In the table there are roughly 180,000 distinct CDR3 sequences, just under 95% of which are singletons. V lost 3 bases and J lost 2; bases outside the gene matches: 8. Germline CDR1 reads SGHNT; CDR2 reads YYREEE (reference sequence). CDR3 length: 15 residues.

The source of this sequence is a human donor in good health. The sequenced sample was CD4+ T cells from PBMCs. The gene calls are TRBV5-4 and TRBJ2-7; 7 positions agree with TRBD2. This chain's CDR3 is CASSWGREVAYEQYF. The CDR3 region has the DNA TGTGCCAGCAGCTGGGGTCGGGAGGTCGCCTACGAGCAGTACTTC.